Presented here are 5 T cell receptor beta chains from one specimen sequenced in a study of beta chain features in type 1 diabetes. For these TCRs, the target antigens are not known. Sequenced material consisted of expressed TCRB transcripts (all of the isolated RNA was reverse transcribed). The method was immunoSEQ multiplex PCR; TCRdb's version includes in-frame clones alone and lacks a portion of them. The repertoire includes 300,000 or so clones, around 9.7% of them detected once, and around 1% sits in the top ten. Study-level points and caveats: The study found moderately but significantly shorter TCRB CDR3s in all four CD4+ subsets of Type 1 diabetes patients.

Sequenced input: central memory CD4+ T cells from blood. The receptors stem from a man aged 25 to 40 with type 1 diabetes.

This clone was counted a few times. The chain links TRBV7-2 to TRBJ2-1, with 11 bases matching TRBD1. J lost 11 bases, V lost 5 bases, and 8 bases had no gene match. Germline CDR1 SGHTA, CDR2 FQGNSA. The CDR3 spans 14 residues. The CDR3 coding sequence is TGTGCCAGCAGCGGACAGGGGGCGAGGCAGCAGCAGTTCTTC. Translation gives CASSGQGARQQQFF. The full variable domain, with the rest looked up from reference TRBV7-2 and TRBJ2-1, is GAGVSQSPSNKVTEKGKDVELRCDPISGHTALYWYRQSLGQGLEFLIYFQGNSAPDKSGLPSDRFSAERTGGSVSTLTIQRTQQEDSAVYLCASSGQGARQQQFFGPGTRLTVL.

For the CDR3, the DNA is TGCGCCAGCAGAAAGGACGGGGTTGCCTACAATGAGCAGTTCTTC. Protein product: CASRKDGVAYNEQFF. J is TRBJ2-1 and V is TRBV4-1; possibly TRBD2 for D (5 bases). CDR1 MGHRA and CDR2 YSYEKL come from the germline V gene. The ends were cut back, 6 bases at V and 2 bases at J, with 14 bases in the middle. The CDR3 is 15 residues long.

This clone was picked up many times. The CDR3 spells CASSSLRTGEETQYF. The CDR3 DNA reads as TGTGCCAGCAGCTCACTTCGGACAGGGGAAGAGACCCAGTACTTC. This chain links TRBV11-2 with TRBJ2-5; 9 bases line up with TRBD1. The CDR3 is made up of 15 amino acids. V dropped 4 bases and J dropped 3; count of bases not matched to a gene: 6. Germline CDR1 and CDR2: SGHAT and FQNNGV.

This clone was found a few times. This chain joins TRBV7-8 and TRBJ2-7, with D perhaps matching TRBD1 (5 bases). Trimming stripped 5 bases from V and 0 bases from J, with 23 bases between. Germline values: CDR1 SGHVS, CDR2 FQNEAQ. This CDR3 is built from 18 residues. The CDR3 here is CASSRKLQDPRASYEQYF. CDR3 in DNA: TGTGCCAGCAGCCGAAAGTTACAGGACCCGCGCGCCTCCTACGAGCAGTACTTC. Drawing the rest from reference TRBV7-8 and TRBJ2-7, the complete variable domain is GAGVSQSPRYKVAKRGQDVALRCDPISGHVSLFWYQQALGQGPEFLTYFQNEAQLDKSGLPSDRFFAERPEGSVSTLKIQRTQQEDSAVYLCASSRKLQDPRASYEQYFGPGTRLTVT.

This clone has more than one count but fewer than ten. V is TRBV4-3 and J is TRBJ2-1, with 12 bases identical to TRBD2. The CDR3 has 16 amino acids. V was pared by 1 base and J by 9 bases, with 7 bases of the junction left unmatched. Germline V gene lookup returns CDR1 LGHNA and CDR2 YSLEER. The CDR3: CASSQAPTSGGSEQFF. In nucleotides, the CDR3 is TGCGCCAGCAGCCAAGCCCCGACTAGCGGGGGTAGTGAGCAGTTCTTC.